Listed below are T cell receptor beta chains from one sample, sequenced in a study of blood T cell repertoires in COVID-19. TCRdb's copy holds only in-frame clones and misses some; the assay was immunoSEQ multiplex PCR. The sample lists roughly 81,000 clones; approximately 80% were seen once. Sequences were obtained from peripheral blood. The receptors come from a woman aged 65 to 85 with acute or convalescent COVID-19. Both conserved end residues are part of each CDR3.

CDR3: CASSPLKQAETQYF; V: TRBV18; J: TRBJ2-5
CDR3: CASSQGVAGDTQYF; V: TRBV18; J: TRBJ2-3
CDR3: CASSIDRVEQYF; V: TRBV19; J: TRBJ2-7
CDR3: CASSPSFGANVLTF; V: TRBV7-3; J: TRBJ2-6
CDR3: CASSEDRGPYGYTF; V: TRBV2; J: TRBJ1-2
CDR3: CASRPFTGDSTDTQYF; V: TRBV11-3; J: TRBJ2-3
CDR3: CASGRLAGGKDNEQFF; V: TRBV2; J: TRBJ2-1
CDR3: CASSLVEGLNTEAFF; V: TRBV7-2; J: TRBJ1-1
CDR3: CASSAAQGLSYGYTF; V: TRBV2; J: TRBJ1-2
CDR3: CASSPQGGAEAFF; V: TRBV18; J: TRBJ1-1
CDR3: CASSFLQGGNTIYF; V: TRBV5-4; J: TRBJ1-3
CDR3: CATRGQGGNTIYF; V: TRBV10-3; J: TRBJ1-3
CDR3: CASSEAPRGTAGELFF; V: TRBV2; J: TRBJ2-2
CDR3: CASSPQGTGTNEKLFF; V: TRBV5-1; J: TRBJ1-4
CDR3: CASTQGTPSPLHF; V: TRBV12-3/TRBV12-4; J: TRBJ1-6
CDR3: CASRQPGDPSSYEQYF; V: TRBV27; J: TRBJ2-7
CDR3: CASSQGWLNEKLFF; V: TRBV7-3; J: TRBJ1-4
CDR3: CASSSTGFEQFF; V: TRBV27; J: TRBJ2-1
CDR3: CSASTGGALETQYF; V: TRBV20-1; J: TRBJ2-5
CDR3: CASSLTRGGPQHF; V: TRBV6-5; J: TRBJ1-5
CDR3: CASSLTSVLNTEAFF; V: TRBV5-5; J: TRBJ1-1
CDR3: CSADRFTEAFF; V: TRBV20-1; J: TRBJ1-1
CDR3: CASAERGPGTEAFF; V: TRBV13; J: TRBJ1-1
CDR3: CASSKKPLRLRDRDRNQPQHF; V: TRBV21-1; J: TRBJ1-5
CDR3: CASSSQDGSGANVLTF; V: TRBV5-1; J: TRBJ2-6
CDR3: CASSWYQGPGSYNSPLHF; V: TRBV7-8; J: TRBJ1-6
CDR3: CASTLAGGRYEQYF; V: TRBV2; J: TRBJ2-7
CDR3: CASSFWETGDYEQYF; V: TRBV11-2; J: TRBJ2-7
CDR3: CATEGGGGNNEQFF; V: TRBV6-1; J: TRBJ2-1
CDR3: CASRQETGANVLTF; V: TRBV19; J: TRBJ2-6
CDR3: CASSRDRGLKNEQFF; V: TRBV11-3; J: TRBJ2-1
CDR3: CSLAGGQGTTEAFF; V: TRBV29-1; J: TRBJ1-1
CDR3: CARDRGSNTEAFF; V: TRBV2; J: TRBJ1-1
CDR3: CASRQTGGGTGELFF; V: TRBV28; J: TRBJ2-2
CDR3: CAISGAGQGINYGYTF; V: TRBV10-3; J: TRBJ1-2
CDR3: CAWSHTEGGFEAFF; V: TRBV30; J: TRBJ1-1
CDR3: CASSYAGTGASGYTF; V: TRBV6-5; J: TRBJ1-2
CDR3: CASSQGQTSQETQYF; V: TRBV3-1/TRBV3-2; J: TRBJ2-5
CDR3: CSVTRDRADEQYF; V: TRBV29-1; J: TRBJ2-7
CDR3: CASTQPLAGGVSSYNEQFF; V: TRBV28; J: TRBJ2-1
CDR3: CSVEGRAFLYNEQFF; V: TRBV29-1; J: TRBJ2-1
CDR3: CASSPGMNTEAFF; V: TRBV2; J: TRBJ1-1
CDR3: CASSPIETSTDTQYF; V: TRBV7-9; J: TRBJ2-3
CDR3: CASSLDQHDRSYTF; V: TRBV7-9; J: TRBJ1-2
CDR3: CASTHDSSTGELFF; V: TRBV6-5; J: TRBJ2-2